The sequence of this TCR beta chain was determined in a study of blood T cell repertoires in COVID-19. The sample holds one count of this clone. V lost 1 base and J lost 5, with 12 bases in between. Per germline, CDR1 SGDLS and CDR2 YYNGEE. The CDR3 runs to 14 residues. Original analysis: Scientists estimated how many nucleated cells there were by amplifying reference gene primers. Generated by immunoSEQ multiplex PCR, the TCRdb table keeps only in-frame clones and is missing some. For V, J and clone size, that table is used; D and trimming come from the DNA. Of about 670,000 clones listed, around 89% are singletons.

The sequence came from a young woman with acute or convalescent COVID-19. Sequenced material: peripheral blood. V gene TRBV9 combines with J gene TRBJ1-2; D not resolved. CDR3 DNA: TGTGCCAGCAGCGTACCAGGAGGCAAATATGGCTACACCTTC. This gives the protein CASSVPGGKYGYTF.